This passage covers 10 T cell receptor beta chains from one sample sequenced in a study of blood T cell repertoires in COVID-19. Here immunoSEQ multiplex PCR was the method, and the copy in TCRdb shows in-frame clones only, minus some. The table records approximately 410,000 clones, more than 80% of them present only once. The specimen was peripheral blood. The receptor source for this set is a woman in her thirties with active or convalescent COVID-19.

The CDR3 DNA sequence: TGTGCCTGGAGGCAGGCCTTCAATGAGCAGTTCTTC. It translates to CAWRQAFNEQFF. This chain links TRBV30 with TRBJ2-1, with unresolved D. V was trimmed by 3 bases and J by 6 bases, leaving 9 bases between them. CDR3 length: 12 amino acids. Germline lookup yields CDR1 GTSNPN and CDR2 SVGIG (reference sequence). Full variable domain (rest looked up from reference TRBV30 and TRBJ2-1): SQTIHQWPATLVQPVGSPLSLECTVEGTSNPNLYWYRQAAGRGLQLLFYSVGIGQISSEVPQNLSASRPQDRQFILSSKKLLLSDSGFYLCAWRQAFNEQFFGPGTRLTVL.

The chain joins TRBV29-1 to TRBJ1-1; D perhaps matches TRBD1 (5 bases). Germline CDR1 is SQVTM and CDR2 is ANQGSEA. The CDR3 has 14 amino acids. Trimming pared 6 bases from V and 5 bases from J, leaving 19 bases between. The CDR3 DNA sequence: TGCAGCGTGGAGCCGGACACTCGGGTTACTGAAGCTTTCTTT. Its translation: CSVEPDTRVTEAFF.

The chain joins TRBV4-1 to TRBJ2-7, with D possibly being TRBD2 (5 bases). Looked up from germline, CDR1 is MGHRA and CDR2 is YSYEKL. V was trimmed by 1 base and J by 4 bases, leaving 8 bases between them. This CDR3 contains 13 residues. DNA for the CDR3: TGCGCCAGCAGCCAAGGCCCGGGGTACGAGCAGTACTTC. Encoded protein: CASSQGPGYEQYF.

This clone occurred once. The V and J genes are TRBV10-2 and TRBJ1-3; 10 nucleotides line up with TRBD1. J lost 4 bases, V lost 5 bases, and 5 bases had no gene match. Germline V CDR1 and CDR2: WSHSY, SAAADI. This CDR3 comprises 15 residues. CDR3 region: CASSRDRGSGNTIYF. DNA of the CDR3: TGCGCCAGCAGTCGGGACAGGGGATCAGGAAACACCATATATTTT.

DNA of the CDR3: TGCGCCAGCAGCCAACCGGCCCTGGGACAGGGAAAGTTAGGCAATCAGCCCCAGCATTTT. Its protein is CASSQPALGQGKLGNQPQHF. V gene TRBV4-1 combines with J gene TRBJ1-5; 9 nucleotides match TRBD1. With 2 bases clipped from V and 2 bases from J, the junction kept 16 bases outside the gene matches. There are 20 residues in the CDR3. CDR1 is MGHRA and CDR2 is YSYEKL in the germline V gene.

V gene TRBV18 combines with J gene TRBJ1-4; 9 bases fit TRBD1. CDR3 size: 17 residues. V trimming: 5 bases; J trimming: 8 bases; junction bases outside the gene matches: 15. Looked up from germline, CDR1 is KGHSH and CDR2 is LQKENI. As DNA, the CDR3 is TGTGCCAGCTCAACTCGCACCCCCGGGACAGGGAACGAAAAACTGTTTTTT. It translates to CASSTRTPGTGNEKLFF.

The V gene is TRBV5-4, the J gene TRBJ2-7; 11 positions match TRBD2. CDR1 and CDR2 (germline): SGHNT, YYREEE (reference sequence). Unmatched junction bases numbered 5, after V lost 4 bases and J lost 2 bases. The CDR3 spans 15 residues. The chain's CDR3 is CASSDPTSGTYEQYF. For the CDR3, the DNA is TGTGCCAGCAGCGACCCGACTAGCGGGACCTACGAGCAGTACTTC.

This clone was observed a single time. The J gene is TRBJ1-1, the V gene TRBV6-6, with D unclear. Trimming removed 2 bases at V and 5 bases at J, with 18 bases between. This CDR3 comprises 16 residues. Germline CDR1 is MNHNY and CDR2 is SVGAGI (reference sequence). The CDR3 sequence is CASSYPSRRLRTEAFF. DNA for the CDR3: TGTGCCAGCAGTTACCCCTCAAGAAGATTGAGAACTGAAGCTTTCTTT.

The rearrangement uses TRBV10-3 and TRBJ1-3, with unresolved D. V dropped 2 bases and J dropped 3 bases, with 8 bases sitting between them. The CDR3 has 14 residues. Germline assignment: CDR1 ENHRY and CDR2 SYGVKD. The CDR3 region is CAISESGGGNTIYF. The CDR3 nucleotides read TGTGCCATCAGTGAGAGCGGCGGTGGAAACACCATATATTTT.

The V gene is TRBV9, the J gene TRBJ2-7, with D perhaps TRBD2 (6 bases). There are 13 residues in the CDR3. Germline V gene sequence: CDR1 SGDLS, CDR2 YYNGEE. Deletions cut 3 bases from V and 1 base from J, with 8 bases between. CDR3: CASSEGGSYEQYF. The CDR3 DNA follows: TGTGCCAGCAGCGAGGGAGGTTCCTACGAGCAGTACTTC.